The 30 T cell receptor beta chains in this list originate from one sample, sequenced in a study of cytomegalovirus exposure and HLA in healthy donors. PCR was performed using 60 Vbeta and 13 Jbeta primers. Clones were sequenced by immunoSEQ multiplex PCR, and TCRdb holds only the in-frame ones, with some missing. The sample includes over 150,000 clones, 73% of them seen just once. Sequencing was performed on PBMCs. These receptors came from a woman aged 18 to 35 in good health and CMV-seropositive.

Only one count was recorded for this clone. In nucleotides, the CDR3 is TGTGCCTGGAACAATCAGGCCGGCCTCGAGCAGTACTTC. Translation: CAWNNQAGLEQYF. V gene TRBV30 combines with J gene TRBJ2-5, with no clear D. The J call may be in error: the DNA end matches TRBJ2-7 better. Germline V CDR1 and CDR2: GTSNPN, SVGIG (reference sequence). This CDR3 comprises 13 residues.

There are a few counts of this clone. CDR3 in DNA: TGTGCCAGCAGCTTTAAGGGACAGGGGGCGGGGGAGCAGTACTTC. Translation: CASSFKGQGAGEQYF. The rearrangement links TRBV7-2 to TRBJ2-7; the match to TRBD1 covers 12 bases. With 3 bases clipped from V and 7 bases from J, the junction kept 7 bases outside the gene matches. Germline V gene data show CDR1 as SGHTA and CDR2 as FQGNSA. This CDR3 contains 15 residues.

A single count supports this clone. Other DNA sequences in the sample encode the same CDR3. The chain combines TRBV5-4 with TRBJ2-4; 7 bases agree with TRBD2. The germline gives CDR1 SGHNT, CDR2 YYREEE (reference sequence). This CDR3 has 15 residues. The junction had 0 bases not matched to a gene; V was cut back by 0 bases and J by 0 bases. DNA of the CDR3: TGTGCCAGCAGCTTGGAGCGGGGAGCCAAAAACATTCAGTACTTC. As protein: CASSLERGAKNIQYF.

The rearrangement links TRBV9 to TRBJ2-2; D gene unclear. The V end was cut by 1 base, the J end by 0 bases, with 7 bases between. The CDR3 sequence is 15 residues long. Germline CDR1 and CDR2: SGDLS and YYNGEE. The CDR3 DNA reads TGTGCCAGCAGCGTACAGGCTACGAACACCGGGGAGCTGTTTTTT. Encoded protein: CASSVQATNTGELFF.

V usage is TRBV5-1 and J usage is TRBJ2-1; TRBD2 agrees at 7 bases. The CDR3 spans 14 residues. V lost 4 bases to trimming and J lost 6 bases; unmatched junction nucleotides: 7. Germline CDR1 is SGHRS and CDR2 is YFSETQ. The CDR3 loop reads CASSRGLNSNEQFF. The CDR3 DNA reads TGCGCCAGCAGCCGGGGACTAAATAGCAATGAGCAGTTCTTC.

This chain uses TRBV6-6 with TRBJ1-2; unclear D gene. Germline V lookup: CDR1 MNHNY, CDR2 SVGAGI (reference sequence). The length of the CDR3 is 14 residues. V was trimmed by 7 bases and J by 2 bases, leaving 14 bases between them. Here the CDR3 reads CASTHDTNNYGYTF. As DNA, the CDR3 is TGTGCCAGCACCCACGACACAAACAACTATGGCTACACCTTC.

The chain recombines TRBV6-1 with TRBJ2-7, with D unclear. The CDR3 extends over 14 amino acids. V lost 4 bases and J lost 5, with 15 bases in between. Germline CDR1 reads MNHNS; CDR2 reads SASEGT. The CDR3: CASSVIPKIHEQYF. As DNA, the CDR3 is TGTGCCAGCAGTGTAATCCCTAAGATCCACGAGCAGTACTTC.

This clone was recorded a few times. The chain employs TRBV29-1 and TRBJ2-1, with D perhaps matching TRBD1 (5 bases). Per the germline V gene, CDR1 is SQVTM and CDR2 is ANQGSEA. The CDR3 length is 11 residues. Trimming stripped 8 bases from V and 8 bases from J, with 13 bases between. In nucleotides, the CDR3 is TGCAGCCCCATCAAAGGGGATGAGCAGTTCTTC. Its protein is CSPIKGDEQFF.

Comment on this clone: The same CDR3 can be traced to other DNA sequences in this sample. This rearrangement joins TRBV19 to TRBJ1-5; 7 bases agree with TRBD1. This CDR3 has 19 residues. V was pared by 6 bases and J by 3 bases, with 20 bases of the junction left unmatched. Germline CDR1 reads LNHDA; CDR2 reads SQIVND (reference sequence). CDR3 sequence: CASRPGRQGQLSLNQPQHF. Here the CDR3 DNA reads TGTGCCAGTAGGCCGGGCCGACAGGGCCAACTTTCCCTCAATCAGCCCCAGCATTTT.

This clone was recorded a few times. This chain uses TRBV19 with TRBJ1-1, with no clear D. Germline CDR1 and CDR2: LNHDA and SQIVND (reference sequence). The length of the CDR3 is 16 residues. Between the trimmed V and J ends, which lost 2 bases and 5 bases, there was a span of 18 bases. CDR3 loop: CASSISGGPSRTEAFF. CDR3 nucleotides: TGTGCCAGTAGTATATCGGGAGGCCCCTCAAGGACTGAAGCTTTCTTT.

The CDR3 sequence: CASGTGSGYTF. The CDR3 DNA reads as TGTGCCAGTGGGACAGGGTCTGGCTACACCTTC. The chain has TRBV9 and TRBJ1-2; 9 nucleotides match TRBD1. The junction had 3 bases not matched to a gene; V was cut back by 8 bases and J by 7 bases. CDR3 length equals 11 residues. Germline assignment: CDR1 SGDLS and CDR2 YYNGEE.

The table lists this clone with a count of one. This sequence joins TRBV30 and TRBJ2-4, with D maybe TRBD2 (5 bases). CDR1 and CDR2 (germline): GTSNPN, SVGIG (reference sequence). V lost 0 bases and J 0 bases, leaving 9 bases between the germline ends. The CDR3 has 15 residues. CDR3 in amino acids: CAWSVGLLAKNIQYF. CDR3 bases: TGTGCCTGGAGTGTTGGACTTCTAGCCAAAAACATTCAGTACTTC.

This chain uses TRBV27 with TRBJ1-2; D perhaps matches TRBD1 (5 bases). The germline CDR1 and CDR2 sequences are MNHEY and SMNVEV (reference sequence). The CDR3 is 16 amino acids. The ends were cut back, 0 bases at V and 2 bases at J, with 13 bases in the middle. DNA of the CDR3: TGTGCCAGCAGTTTATCAGTAGGGGAACAGAACTATGGCTACACCTTC. This codes for CASSLSVGEQNYGYTF.

V usage is TRBV5-1 and J usage is TRBJ2-1; D is perhaps TRBD2 (5 bases). Trimming shortened V by 0 bases and J by 5 bases, and 15 bases separated the two germline ends. The CDR3 runs to 16 residues. Germline V gene lookup returns CDR1 SGHRS and CDR2 YFSETQ. The CDR3 loop reads CASSLGKGLGDNEQFF. As DNA, the CDR3 is TGCGCCAGCAGCTTGGGAAAAGGACTCGGGGACAATGAGCAGTTCTTC.

The chain links TRBV6-5 to TRBJ1-2; 10 bases map to TRBD1. Trimming took 6 bases from V and 4 from J; bases not matched to a gene: 5. Germline V gene data show CDR1 as MNHEY and CDR2 as SVGAGI. This CDR3 is built from 14 residues. CDR3 sequence: CASRRTGGTYGYTF. CDR3 coding DNA: TGTGCCAGCAGACGGACAGGGGGTACCTATGGCTACACCTTC.

The chain joins TRBV4-2 to TRBJ2-7, with no clear D. The V end lost 1 base, the J end lost 2 bases, and 9 bases lay between the germline ends. From germline, CDR1 is LGHNA and CDR2 YNFKEQ. The CDR3 has 14 residues. For the CDR3, the DNA is TGTGCCAGCAGCCAAGTCTCGGTCCCCTACGAGCAGTACTTC. This gives the protein CASSQVSVPYEQYF.

CDR3 protein: CASSPDLGEIRSQYF. The CDR3 DNA follows: TGTGCCAGCTCACCAGACCTCGGGGAAATTAGATCTCAGTACTTC. This chain joins TRBV18 and TRBJ2-7; maybe TRBD2 (5 bases). The CDR3 length is 15 residues. V gave up 2 bases and J gave up 10 bases, with 21 bases separating them. Germline V gene data show CDR1 as KGHSH and CDR2 as LQKENI. The variable domain in full, completed from reference TRBV18 and TRBJ2-7, reads NAGVMQNPRHLVRRRGQEARLRCSPMKGHSHVYWYRQLPEEGLKFMVYLQKENIIDESGMPKERFSAEFPKEGPSILRIQQVVRGDSAAYFCASSPDLGEIRSQYFGPGTRLTVT.

This chain uses TRBV9 with TRBJ2-3, with TRBD2 as a possible D gene (6 bases). The CDR3 covers 16 residues. Trimming left V 0 bases short and J 0 bases short, with 11 bases between. CDR1 is SGDLS and CDR2 is YYNGEE in the germline V gene. CDR3 nucleotides: TGTGCCAGCAGCGTAGACTCGCGGGGAAGCACAGATACGCAGTATTTT. Encoded protein: CASSVDSRGSTDTQYF.

The CDR3 nucleotides read TGTGCCAGCAGCTCGACTAGCGAAGAAGAGACCCAGTACTTC. Its translation: CASSSTSEEETQYF. The chain links TRBV7-9 to TRBJ2-5; 8 bases match TRBD2. Trimming took 4 bases from V and 3 from J; bases not matched to a gene: 4. Germline values: CDR1 SEHNR, CDR2 FQNEAQ (reference sequence). The length of the CDR3 is 14 residues.

Remarks on this clone: Distinct nucleotide sequences in the sample also encode this CDR3. In nucleotides, the CDR3 is TGTGCCAGTAGTGGGACTGGGGGCTACGAGCAGTACTTC. This encodes CASSGTGGYEQYF. This chain connects TRBV19 to TRBJ2-7; tentatively, D is TRBD2 (6 bases). The ends were cut back, 5 bases at V and 3 bases at J, with 11 bases in the middle. This CDR3 region has 13 residues. The germline CDR1 and CDR2 sequences are LNHDA and SQIVND (reference sequence).

The chain links TRBV7-8 to TRBJ2-1; TRBD2 matches at 9 bases. J was trimmed by 1 base and V by 4 bases; bases with no gene match: 8. The CDR3 runs to 17 residues. CDR1 is SGHVS, CDR2 FQNEAQ, per germline. CDR3 amino acids: CASSSRRGGSSYNEQFF. As DNA, the CDR3 is TGTGCCAGCAGCTCCAGGCGGGGGGGCTCGTCCTACAATGAGCAGTTCTTC.

V is TRBV5-1 and J is TRBJ2-3; 8 positions agree with TRBD1. Trimming at V came to 0 bases and at J to 4 bases, leaving 4 bases not matched to a gene. Germline loops: CDR1 SGHRS, CDR2 YFSETQ. The CDR3 sequence is 15 residues long. DNA of the CDR3: TGCGCCAGCAGCTTGGGAAGACAGGGGCCAGATACGCAGTATTTT. Translated, it gives CASSLGRQGPDTQYF. Looking up the rest from reference TRBV5-1 and TRBJ2-3 gives the full variable domain: KAGVTQTPRYLIKTRGQQVTLSCSPISGHRSVSWYQQTPGQGLQFLFEYFSETQRNKGNFPGRFSGRQFSNSRSEMNVSTLELGDSALYLCASSLGRQGPDTQYFGPGTRLTVL.

The J gene is TRBJ1-2, the V gene TRBV7-2; the D is unclear. The CDR3 contains 14 residues. Germline assignment: CDR1 SGHTA and CDR2 FQGNSA. Trimming left V 4 bases short and J 4 bases short, with 13 bases between. The CDR3 loop is CASSSLITVYGYTF. CDR3 nucleotide sequence: TGTGCCAGCAGCTCCCTTATTACAGTCTATGGCTACACCTTC.

This clone occurred once. The genes are TRBV9 and TRBJ2-3, with TRBD2 matching over 8 bases. In germline, CDR1 is SGDLS, CDR2 YYNGEE. CDR3 size: 15 residues. V lost 0 bases, J lost 2 bases, and 2 bases stayed unmatched. CDR3 nucleotide sequence: TGTGCCAGCAGCGTAGACGGGGGGGCCACAGATACGCAGTATTTT. This sequence encodes CASSVDGGATDTQYF.

Only a few counts were recorded for this clone. DNA for the CDR3: TGTGCCAGCAGGAAAGGACAGGGCAATCAGCCCCAGCATTTT. As protein: CASRKGQGNQPQHF. The chain combines TRBV6-5 with TRBJ1-5; 7 bases agree with TRBD1. Germline V gives CDR1 MNHEY, CDR2 SVGAGI. The junction had 4 bases not matched to a gene; V was cut back by 6 bases and J by 2 bases. This CDR3 region has 14 residues.

V and J are TRBV10-3 and TRBJ2-6, with TRBD1 as a possible D gene (5 bases). Trimming stripped 1 base from V and 2 bases from J, with 6 bases between. The CDR3 length is 15 residues. The V gene's germline CDR1 is ENHRY and CDR2 SYGVKD. The CDR3 bases are TGTGCCATCAGTGAGTTAGGGGCTGGGGCCAACGTCCTGACTTTC. It specifies CAISELGAGANVLTF.

V and J are TRBV11-2 and TRBJ2-5; 14 bases are a match to TRBD2. Germline V gene lookup returns CDR1 SGHAT and CDR2 FQNNGV. The length of the CDR3 is 16 residues. The trim removed 5 bases at V and 5 bases at J, leaving 7 bases unmatched. The CDR3 coding sequence is TGTGCCAGCAGCGCCAGACTAGCGGGGGGGCAGGAGACCCAGTACTTC. It encodes CASSARLAGGQETQYF.

The V call is TRBV9, the J call TRBJ2-3; possibly TRBD2 for D (5 bases). The CDR3 runs to 15 residues. With 4 bases removed from V and 1 base from J, the gap between germline ends came to 13 bases. Per germline, CDR1 SGDLS and CDR2 YYNGEE. CDR3: CASSPADSGTDTQYF. Written as DNA, the CDR3 is TGTGCCAGCAGCCCCGCTGATAGCGGCACAGATACGCAGTATTTT.

The J gene is TRBJ1-5, the V gene TRBV6-5; tentatively, D is TRBD1 (6 bases). Germline V gene data show CDR1 as MNHEY and CDR2 as SVGAGI. The CDR3 sequence is 13 residues long. Trimming pared 6 bases from V and 9 bases from J, leaving 15 bases between. CDR3 sequence: CASRRGGEMPQHF. CDR3 DNA sequence: TGTGCCAGCAGACGAGGGGGGGAGATGCCCCAGCATTTT.

The CDR3 DNA follows: TGTGCCAGCAGCTACTCCAGGGGCGCCGGGGAGCTGTTTTTT. It specifies CASSYSRGAGELFF. This chain links TRBV7-6 with TRBJ2-2; possible D gene TRBD1, 6 bases. Germline CDR1 SGHVS, CDR2 FNYEAQ. Trimming shortened V by 4 bases and J by 6 bases, and 12 bases separated the two germline ends. The CDR3 has 14 residues.